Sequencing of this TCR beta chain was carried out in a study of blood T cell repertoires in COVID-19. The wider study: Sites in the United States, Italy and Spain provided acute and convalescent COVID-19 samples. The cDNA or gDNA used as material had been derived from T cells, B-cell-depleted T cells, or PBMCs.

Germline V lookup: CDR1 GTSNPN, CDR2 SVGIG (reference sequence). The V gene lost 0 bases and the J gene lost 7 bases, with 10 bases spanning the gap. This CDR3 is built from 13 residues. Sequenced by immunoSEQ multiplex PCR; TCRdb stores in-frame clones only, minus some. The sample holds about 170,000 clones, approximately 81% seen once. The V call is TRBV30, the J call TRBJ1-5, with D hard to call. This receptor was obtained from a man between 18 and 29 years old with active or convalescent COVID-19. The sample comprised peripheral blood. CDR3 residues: CAWSVAGEQPQHF. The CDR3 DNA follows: TGTGCCTGGAGTGTAGCGGGTGAACAGCCCCAGCATTTT. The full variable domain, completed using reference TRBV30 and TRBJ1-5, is SQTIHQWPATLVQPVGSPLSLECTVEGTSNPNLYWYRQAAGRGLQLLFYSVGIGQISSEVPQNLSASRPQDRQFILSSKKLLLSDSGFYLCAWSVAGEQPQHFGDGTRLSIL.